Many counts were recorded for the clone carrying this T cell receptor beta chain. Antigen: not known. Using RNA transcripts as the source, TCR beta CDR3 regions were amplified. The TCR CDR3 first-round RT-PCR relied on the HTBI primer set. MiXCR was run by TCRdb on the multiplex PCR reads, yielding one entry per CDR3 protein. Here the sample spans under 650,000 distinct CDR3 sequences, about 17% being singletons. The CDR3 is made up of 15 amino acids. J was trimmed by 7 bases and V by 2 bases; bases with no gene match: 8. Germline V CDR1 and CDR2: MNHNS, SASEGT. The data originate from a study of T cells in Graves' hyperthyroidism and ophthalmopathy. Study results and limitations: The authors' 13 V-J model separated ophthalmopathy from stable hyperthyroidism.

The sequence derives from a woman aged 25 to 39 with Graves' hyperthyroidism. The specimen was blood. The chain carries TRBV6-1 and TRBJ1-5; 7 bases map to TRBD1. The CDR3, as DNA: TGTGCCAGCAGTGAAAATCCAGGGGGGGAACAGCCCCAGCATTTT. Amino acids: CASSENPGGEQPQHF.